This record looks at one TCR beta chain sequence and its context. Its antigen remains unknown. Mismatch with germline at one junction end may stem from a read error. These data are taken from a study of tumor-infiltrating lymphocytes in primary liver carcinoma. A constant-region primer primed TCR beta cDNA synthesis from about 530 ng of total RNA. ARM-PCR, slightly modified, supplied the TCR beta libraries through three nested multiplex PCR rounds. A C-beta reverse primer and TRBV1-TRBV30 forward primers served in each of the first two PCR rounds, at 10 cycles apiece. TCRdb called the multiplex PCR reads again in MiXCR, with one record for every CDR3 protein. The repertoire has tens of thousands of distinct CDR3 sequences, roughly 80% of them found once; the top ten carry roughly 35%. Study conclusions and caveats: Only around 7.5-25% of top clones occurred in all five tumor regions. Between tumor regions, pairs overlapped more than tumor-adjacent and tumor-blood pairs did.

DNA and RNA were both co-extracted from about 20-30 mg of bulk tissue that had not been sorted. This CDR3 is built from 16 residues. Looked up from germline, CDR1 is SGHAT and CDR2 is FQNNGV. Sequencing was carried out using liver tumor tissue from sampling region 5. The subset is: tumor region T5, tumor centre. The sequence was collected from a woman aged 25 to 39 with primary liver carcinoma and hepatitis B virus infection. The chain has TRBV11-2 and TRBJ2-1, with TRBD2 matching 8 bases. The CDR3 DNA sequence: TGTGCCAGCAGCTCGCGCCCCGGCGGGAGGATCTATGAGCAATTCTTC. Its translation: CASSSRPGGRIYEQFF.